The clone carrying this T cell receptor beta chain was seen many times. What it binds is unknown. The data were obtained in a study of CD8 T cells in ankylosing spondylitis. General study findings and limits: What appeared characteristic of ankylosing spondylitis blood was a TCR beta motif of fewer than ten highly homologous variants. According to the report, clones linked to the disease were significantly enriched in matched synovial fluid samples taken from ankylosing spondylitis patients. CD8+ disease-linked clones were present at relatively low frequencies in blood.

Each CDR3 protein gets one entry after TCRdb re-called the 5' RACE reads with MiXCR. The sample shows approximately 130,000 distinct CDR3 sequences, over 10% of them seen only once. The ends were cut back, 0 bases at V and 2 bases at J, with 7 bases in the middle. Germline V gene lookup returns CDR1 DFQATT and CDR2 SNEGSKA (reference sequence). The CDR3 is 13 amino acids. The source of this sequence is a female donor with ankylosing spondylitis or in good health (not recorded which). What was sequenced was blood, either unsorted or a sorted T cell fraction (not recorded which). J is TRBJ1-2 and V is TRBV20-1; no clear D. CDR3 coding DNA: TGCAGTGCTAGAGATAAGGACAACTATGGCTACACCTTC. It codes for CSARDKDNYGYTF.